This entry features one TCR beta chain sequence. What it binds is unknown. The data were taken from a study of cytomegalovirus exposure and HLA in healthy donors. Study as a whole: The same platform used for the 666 first-cohort repertoires was also used for the 100 to 150 validation repertoires, as a later analysis reported. Overall study results and limits: The listing of roughly 160 TCR beta chains classed them as cytomegalovirus-associated. Within the 120 or so validation repertoires, first-cohort TCR clusters tended to co-occur, according to a later analysis. Many donors carried some public TCRs, although rarity characterized most TCR sequences.

Method: immunoSEQ multiplex PCR; TCRdb's copy keeps in-frame clones and lacks some. Among tens of thousands of clones listed, 89% were seen once. The length of the CDR3 is 15 residues. CDR1 is SGHRS and CDR2 is YFSETQ in the germline V gene. V lost 1 base and J lost 5; bases outside the gene matches: 6. Sequenced sample: PBMCs. This receptor was identified in a woman aged 18 to 35 in good health and CMV-seronegative. The chain couples TRBV5-1 to TRBJ2-3, with TRBD2 matching over 8 bases. This CDR3 is CASSLPAGELDTQYF. The DNA for the CDR3 is TGCGCCAGCAGCTTGCCAGCGGGAGAGTTAGATACGCAGTATTTT.